The 5 T cell receptor beta chains below come from one sample, sequenced in a study of T cell changes during pregnancy in multiple sclerosis. TCRdb's copy holds only in-frame clones and misses some; the assay was immunoSEQ multiplex PCR. This sample has around 97,000 clones, with roughly 92% found just once. Sequencing used peripheral blood, obtained after pregnancy. The receptor set was obtained from a female donor with multiple sclerosis, enrolled in a pregnancy study.

The chain has TRBV19 and TRBJ2-1; D might be TRBD2 (9 bases). V was trimmed by 8 bases and J by 2 bases, leaving 16 bases between them. The CDR3 covers 15 residues. In germline, CDR1 is LNHDA, CDR2 SQIVND (reference sequence). The CDR3 nucleotides read TGTGCCAGTCTAGCGGGGACAGGCACCTACAATGAGCAGTTCTTC. Protein product: CASLAGTGTYNEQFF.

The CDR3 loop reads CATSGDPGTSGRGTYNEQFF. The CDR3 bases are TGTGCCACCAGCGGGGACCCCGGGACTAGCGGGAGAGGGACCTACAATGAGCAGTTCTTC. The J gene is TRBJ2-1, the V gene TRBV15, with 14 bases matching TRBD2. Looked up from germline, CDR1 is LNHNV and CDR2 is YYDKDF (reference sequence). J lost 2 bases, V lost 5 bases, and 14 bases had no gene match. The CDR3 has 20 amino acids.

The gene calls are TRBV6-1 and TRBJ1-3; 7 bases agree with TRBD1. This CDR3 region has 14 residues. With 5 bases clipped from V and 3 bases from J, the junction kept 4 bases outside the gene matches. Germline V gene sequence: CDR1 MNHNS, CDR2 SASEGT. The CDR3 DNA reads as TGTGCCAGCAGTACAGACAGGGTTGGAAACACCATATATTTT. It is translated as CASSTDRVGNTIYF.

The chain uses TRBV25-1 and TRBJ1-2; perhaps TRBD1 as D (5 bases). Germline V gene lookup returns CDR1 MGHDK and CDR2 SYGVNS. V shed 1 base and J shed 5 bases, with 14 bases lying between them. CDR3 length: 15 amino acids. The chain's CDR3 is CASSEWGTGEYGYTF. CDR3 in DNA: TGTGCCAGCAGTGAATGGGGGACGGGAGAGTATGGCTACACCTTC.

This chain joins TRBV6-5 and TRBJ2-5, with 7 positions matching TRBD1. Germline V gene data show CDR1 as MNHEY and CDR2 as SVGAGI. The CDR3 totals 15 residues. The J segment lost 2 bases and the V segment lost 7 bases, leaving 10 bases of the junction unmatched. This CDR3 is CASTRAGGSQETQYF. The DNA of the CDR3 is TGTGCCAGCACCAGAGCAGGGGGATCTCAAGAGACCCAGTACTTC.